This T cell receptor (beta chain) was found in a study of Graves' ophthalmopathy and Graves' hyperthyroidism. Amplified TCR beta CDR3 regions were obtained using RNA transcripts as template. An initial RT-PCR round employing HTBI primers preceded a second-round multiplex PCR. TCRdb reprocessed the multiplex PCR reads with MiXCR, giving one entry per CDR3 protein. Of about 1.2 million distinct CDR3 sequences in the sample, 36% are singletons; the top ten hold over 8.5%. The CDR3 sequence is 15 residues long. In germline, CDR1 is MNHEY, CDR2 SMNVEV (reference sequence). Trimming removed 5 bases at V and 2 bases at J, with 15 bases between.

Sequenced material: peripheral blood or thyroid tissue (not recorded which). This TCR derives from an adult man with Graves' hyperthyroidism. This chain uses TRBV27 with TRBJ1-2; the D gene is possibly TRBD1 (6 bases). CDR3 residues: CASSTTGTPNYGYTF. The CDR3 DNA is TGTGCCAGCAGTACAACAGGGACACCAAACTATGGCTACACCTTC.